This T cell receptor beta chain originates from a study of radiation and T cells in renal cell carcinoma (dated by TCRdb to 2019 to 2021). For the study in its entirety: Samples were obtained from a clinical trial, in which 15 Gy stereotactic body radiation therapy was delivered to primary renal cell carcinomas and nephrectomy was performed 4 weeks later. In total, some 50 samples, comprising roughly 25 tumors and roughly 27 peripheral blood samples, were subjected to TCR beta sequencing. A total of about 3.8 million unique CDR3 nucleotide sequences, encoding 2.5 million to 3 million unique CDR3 amino acid sequences, were found across all 50 or so samples. Overall study results and their limits: No pretreatment tumor biopsies were available, so the baseline intratumoral presence of clonotypes could not be determined. Changes in the blood repertoire were not tracked past 4 weeks after treatment. In blood, the top tumor clonotypes increased from baseline to 2 weeks after radiation and then shrank by 4 weeks, which suggests a temporary expansion of tumor-resident clones. The single-armed trial design could not address effects of radiation dose or scheduling on the TCR repertoire.

Regarding this clone: The clone's antigen remains unknown. No much larger clone is present one base from it, and per-base qualities are unavailable.

The intended sense of this specimen's time point label: baseline pretreatment blood. Per the publication, the treatment or condition label means: 15 Gy SBRT to primary tumor, nephrectomy 4 weeks later. Serial peripheral blood from radiation-treated patients was sampled at baseline, 2 weeks and 4 weeks after SBRT to track tumor-enriched clonotypes. Every patient had renal cell carcinoma of clear cell pathology. The QIAamp DNA Blood Mini Kit (Qiagen) was used to prepare genomic DNA for TCR sequencing. Samples were included in the analyses only if all quality control checks were passed. V and J are trimmed by 0 bases and 4 bases, and the gene matches miss 6 bases of the junction. From its cysteine to its phenylalanine, the CDR3 spans 16 amino acids. The kept DNA is CDR3 alone, 48 bases in frame from the first base. Taken from the germline V gene, the CDR1 and CDR2 loops are SGDLS and YYNGEE. TCR beta libraries were generated from genomic DNA with the immunoSEQ kit, following the manufacturer's recommendations. To prepare the libraries, a first multiplex PCR with proprietary primers was run, followed by a second PCR that added unique barcodes, and a bead cleanup was done after each round. Each sample batch included a kit-provided positive control reaction and a negative control reaction. The final libraries were assessed on an Agilent 4200 TapeStation D1000 ScreenTape, pooled by volume, and quantified by qPCR. Sequencing was performed on an Illumina NextSeq500 with a MidOutput 150-cycle cartridge, and 156 Read1 and 15 Index1 cycles were run with kit custom primers. The pooled library was loaded at approximately 0.95 pM with about 20% PhiX control spiked in. Under the source paper's analysis protocol: Vendor-processed data were analyzed in R, and a clonotype was defined as all T cells sharing the same CDR3 nucleotide sequence. In the clone abundance analyses, frequencies in each sample were normalized to that sample's 10,000 most abundant clones. Before analysis, public T cell clones were removed, and these numbered fewer than six per sample on average. An abundance difference of at least 32-fold between compartments was the criterion for calling clonotypes tumor-enriched or baseline blood-enriched. A beta-binomial differential abundance model was used to identify clonotypes that were expanded or contracted between blood time points. Tumor-blood repertoire similarity was measured with the Baroni-Urbani and Buser coefficient, and group comparisons used two-tailed Wilcoxon tests in R. The clones in this table, taken by TCRdb from immuneACCESS, are in-frame only. Not every clone is retained; where verified, under half of the shortfall comes from an unresolved V gene, and the cause of the rest is unknown. For V, J and clone size, that table is used; D and trimming come from the DNA. The sample table shows around 160,000 clones, and around 90% are seen once. Clones ranked in the top ten supply 4.1% of the sample.

Recombination connected TRBV9 to TRBJ2-5, with TRBD2 identical over 10 junction bases. This sequence originates from a woman between 65 and 79 years old with renal cell carcinoma. The specimen comprised blood, sampled from a patient whose treatment included radiotherapy and nephrectomy. At the DNA level, the sequence is TGTGCCAGCAGCGTAGGTGGGCTAGCGGGGGCAGAGACCCAGTACTTC. Its protein is CASSVGGLAGAETQYF.